This TCR beta chain was obtained from a study of blood T cells in healthy people across ages. A second PCR of about 7 to 12 cycles used a sample-barcoded 5' primer and a J-beta primer mix. A single record per CDR3 protein comes from TCRdb applying MiXCR to the 5' RACE reads. The repertoire consists of some 1.4 million distinct CDR3 sequences, with around two fifths occurring once and the leading ten covering approximately 7.9%. This clonotype has more than one count but fewer than ten. The CDR3 sequence is 15 residues long. CDR1 SQVTM and CDR2 ANQGSEA come from the germline V gene. V was pared by 7 bases and J by 0 bases, with 15 bases between.

This TCR was sampled from a young woman in good health. Specimen: blood. The chain links TRBV29-1 to TRBJ2-2; perhaps D is TRBD1 or TRBD2 (5 bases each). The CDR3 region has the DNA TGCAGCGGCCGGATCGGGACGGCGAACACCGGGGAGCTGTTTTTT. It translates to CSGRIGTANTGELFF.